This T cell receptor beta chain was identified in a study of beta chain features in type 1 diabetes. Overall study results and limits: Significant though moderate, a shortening of TCRB CDR3s appeared in all four CD4+ subsets of Type 1 diabetes patients.

Germline V CDR1 and CDR2: KGHSY, FQNENV. The V gene end was trimmed by 0 bases and the J gene end by 7 bases; junction bases not matched to a gene: 5. The CDR3 extends over 14 amino acids. Expressed TCRB transcripts were sequenced after all isolated RNA was converted to cDNA. Some clones are missing from TCRdb's copy, which holds only in-frame ones; the method was immunoSEQ multiplex PCR. The sample shows under 400,000 clones, around 13% of them seen only once. About this clone itself: Its antigen is not identified.

Sample: naive CD4+ T cells from blood. The sequence derives from a woman between 18 and 30 years old with type 1 diabetes. The chain combines TRBV16 with TRBJ1-1, with 7 bases matching TRBD1. CDR3 DNA sequence: TGTGCCAGCAGCCAATCCCGAACAGGGGTTGAAGCTTTCTTT. It codes for CASSQSRTGVEAFF. The full variable domain, with the rest looked up from reference TRBV16 and TRBJ1-1, is GEEVAQTPKHLVRGEGQKAKLYCAPIKGHSYVFWYQQVLKNEFKFLISFQNENVFDETGMPKERFSAKCLPNSPCSLEIQATKLEDSAVYFCASSQSRTGVEAFFGQGTRLTVV.